This T cell receptor (beta chain) derives from a study of early stage breast cancer tumors. Study summary: Invasive lobular carcinomas made up about 35% of the 12 ER+/PR+/HER2- tumors. Study-wide results and limits: Compared with adjacent normal breast tissue, tumors showed around 2.7-fold greater T cell density and higher clonality. Enriched TCRB sequences shared across patients were mostly commonly generated sequences.

Blood replicates held 0.5 ug DNA, tumor or normal breast around 1.5 ug, two each. Here immunoSEQ multiplex PCR was the method, and the copy in TCRdb shows in-frame clones only, minus some. The table lists tens of thousands of clones, around 70% of them singletons, with roughly 31% in the top ten. This clone was seen only once. The antigen remains undetermined. Germline V lookup: CDR1 MNHEY, CDR2 SMNVEV (reference sequence). The V gene lost 3 bases and the J gene lost 4 bases, with 15 bases spanning the gap. The CDR3 loop spans 15 amino acids. This TCR derives from a person aged 45 to 60 with breast cancer. The sequencing sample was made of blood. V is TRBV27 and J is TRBJ2-5; D possibly corresponds to TRBD2 (5 bases). The CDR3 sequence: CASSFSQRPGETQYF. CDR3 coding DNA: TGTGCCAGCAGTTTTAGCCAGCGGCCGGGAGAGACCCAGTACTTC.